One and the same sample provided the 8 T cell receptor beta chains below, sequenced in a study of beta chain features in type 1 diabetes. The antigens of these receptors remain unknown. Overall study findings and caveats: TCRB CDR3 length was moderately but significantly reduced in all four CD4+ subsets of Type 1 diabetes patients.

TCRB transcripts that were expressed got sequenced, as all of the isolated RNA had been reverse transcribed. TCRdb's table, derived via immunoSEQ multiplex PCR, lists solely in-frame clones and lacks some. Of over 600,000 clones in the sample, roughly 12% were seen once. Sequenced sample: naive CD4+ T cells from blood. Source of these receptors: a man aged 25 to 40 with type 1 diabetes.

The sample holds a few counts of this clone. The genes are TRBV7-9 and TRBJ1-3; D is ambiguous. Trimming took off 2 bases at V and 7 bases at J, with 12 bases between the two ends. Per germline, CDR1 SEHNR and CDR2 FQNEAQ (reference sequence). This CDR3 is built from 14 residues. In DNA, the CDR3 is TGTGCCAGCAGCTTAAACGGGCTTTGGAACACCATATATTTT. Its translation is CASSLNGLWNTIYF.

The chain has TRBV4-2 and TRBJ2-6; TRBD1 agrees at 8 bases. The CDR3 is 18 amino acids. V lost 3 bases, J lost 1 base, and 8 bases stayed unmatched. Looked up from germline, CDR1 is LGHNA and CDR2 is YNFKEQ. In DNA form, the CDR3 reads TGTGCCAGCAGCCAGGCAGGACAGGGAATTTCTGGGGCCAACGTCCTGACTTTC. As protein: CASSQAGQGISGANVLTF.

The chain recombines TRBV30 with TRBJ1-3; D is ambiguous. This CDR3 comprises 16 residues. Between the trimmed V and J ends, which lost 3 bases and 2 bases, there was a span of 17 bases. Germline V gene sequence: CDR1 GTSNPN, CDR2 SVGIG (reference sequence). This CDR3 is CAWSEAFLGPGNTIYF. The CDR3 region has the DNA TGTGCCTGGAGCGAAGCATTCCTTGGGCCTGGAAACACCATATATTTT.

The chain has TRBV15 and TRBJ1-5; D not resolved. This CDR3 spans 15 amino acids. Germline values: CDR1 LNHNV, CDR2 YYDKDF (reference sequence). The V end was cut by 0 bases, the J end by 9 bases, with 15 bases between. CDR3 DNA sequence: TGTGCCACCAGCAGAGATCAGGCGGTGTCTCGGCCCCAGCATTTT. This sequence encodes CATSRDQAVSRPQHF.

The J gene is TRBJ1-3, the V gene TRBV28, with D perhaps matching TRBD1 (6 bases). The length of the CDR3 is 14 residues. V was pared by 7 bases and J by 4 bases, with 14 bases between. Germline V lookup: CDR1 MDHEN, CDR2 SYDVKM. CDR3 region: CASIPGQWGNTIYF. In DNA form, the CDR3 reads TGTGCCAGCATTCCGGGACAATGGGGAAACACCATATATTTT.

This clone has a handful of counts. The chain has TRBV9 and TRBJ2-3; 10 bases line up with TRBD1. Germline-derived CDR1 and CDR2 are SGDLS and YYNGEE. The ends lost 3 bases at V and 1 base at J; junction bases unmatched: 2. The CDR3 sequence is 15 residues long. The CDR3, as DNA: TGTGCCAGCAGCGGGGGGACAGGGGGCACAGATACGCAGTATTTT. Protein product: CASSGGTGGTDTQYF.

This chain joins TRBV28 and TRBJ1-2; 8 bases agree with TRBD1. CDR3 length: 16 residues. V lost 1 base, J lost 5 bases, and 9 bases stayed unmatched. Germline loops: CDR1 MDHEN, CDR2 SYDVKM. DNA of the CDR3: TGTGCCAGCAGTTTATCATATCCGGGACAGGCGTATGGCTACACCTTC. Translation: CASSLSYPGQAYGYTF.

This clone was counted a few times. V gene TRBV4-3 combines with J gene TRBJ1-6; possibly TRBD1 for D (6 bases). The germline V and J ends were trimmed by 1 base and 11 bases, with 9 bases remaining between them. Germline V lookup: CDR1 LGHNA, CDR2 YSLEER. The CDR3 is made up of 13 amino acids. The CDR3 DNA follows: TGCGCCAGCAGCCAAGGGGGGGCGACACCCCTCCACTTT. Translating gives CASSQGGATPLHF.